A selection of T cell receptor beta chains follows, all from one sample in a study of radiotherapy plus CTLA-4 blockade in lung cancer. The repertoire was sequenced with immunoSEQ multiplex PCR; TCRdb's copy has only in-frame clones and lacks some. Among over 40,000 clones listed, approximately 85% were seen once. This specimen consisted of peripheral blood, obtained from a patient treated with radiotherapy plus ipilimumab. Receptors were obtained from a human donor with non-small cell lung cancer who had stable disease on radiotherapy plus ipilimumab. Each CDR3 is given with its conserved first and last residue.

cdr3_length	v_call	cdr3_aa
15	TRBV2	CASSAGLAGGHEQYF
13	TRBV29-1	CSVHQGHPYGYTF
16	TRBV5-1	CASSLVGGRGRDGYTF
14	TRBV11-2	CASSLGGWPDTQYF
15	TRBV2	CASSRDNYSNQPQHF
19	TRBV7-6	CASSFGFGVAGSFAGELFF
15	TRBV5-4	CAVSRALAFQETQYF
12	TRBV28	CASRGGGQPQHF
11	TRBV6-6	CASSNGAEAFF
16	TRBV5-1	CASSLDRAGGRDTQYF
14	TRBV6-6	CASSYRDNSYEQYF
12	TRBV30	CAWVGGFTEAFF
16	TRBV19	CASKPTWDRGGNEQFF
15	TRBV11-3	CASSSRGLAGNEQFF
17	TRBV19	CASIPRWSSVDTGELFF
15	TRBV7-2	CASSLEPGGYYGYTF
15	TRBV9	CASSGSITSTDTQYF
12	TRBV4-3	CASSQGGREQFF
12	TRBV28	CASSLSFRDYTF
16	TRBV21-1	CASSTQYEVLRARRFF
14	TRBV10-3	CAISDYRGAYEQYF
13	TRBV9	CASSVVLATEQFF
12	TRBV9	CASSADTTEAFF
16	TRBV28	CASSLPGQDSNQPQHF
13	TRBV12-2	CASRLGGSETQYF
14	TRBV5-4	CASSLGGRAGEQYF
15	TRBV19	CASRDGGVDRNEQFF
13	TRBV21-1	CASSGRESNEQYF
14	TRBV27	CASSGSPGANVLTF
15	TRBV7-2	CASSLGLAGPDTQYF
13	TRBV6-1	CASSSGRNSPLHF
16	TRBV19	CASSIWGTSGSNEQFF
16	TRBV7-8	CASSLSGGSSYNEQFF
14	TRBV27	CASGRSRQGYEQYF
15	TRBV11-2	CASSLFRTGAYEQYF
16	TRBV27	CASSETGGSYNSPLHF
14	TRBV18	CASSRQGMNTEAFF
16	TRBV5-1	CASSLTGQLWANVLTF
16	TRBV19	CASSRIPGQASYEQYF
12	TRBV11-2	CASSYRGQGQFF
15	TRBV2	CASSDQGRSSYEQYF
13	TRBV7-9	CASSDSVNTEAFF
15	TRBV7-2	CASSLRGDRQETQYF
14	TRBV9	CASSHQWQGDEQFF
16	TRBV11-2	CASRSLSSHSGDTIYF
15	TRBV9	CASSVAQGAYNEQFF
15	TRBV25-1	CASSESAGRQETQYF